This TCR beta chain is from a study of T cells in Graves' hyperthyroidism and ophthalmopathy. Whole-study results and caveats: Most clonotypes expanded in thyroid above 0.001 were likewise present in blood.

Amplification of TCR beta CDR3 regions was performed using RNA transcripts as template. RT-PCR in the first round (using the HTBI primer set) targeted the TCR CDR3. TCRdb recomputed calls from the multiplex PCR reads with MiXCR, one row per CDR3 protein. The sample has some 700,000 distinct CDR3 sequences, approximately 15% seen once; the top ten hold 15% to 18%. V was shortened by 3 bases and J by 3 bases, with 11 bases between the two germline ends. There are 14 residues in the CDR3. The germline CDR1 and CDR2 sequences are MNHNS and SASEGT. With respect to this clonotype: Its antigen is unidentified.

The origin of this receptor is a man between 50 and 59 years old with Graves' hyperthyroidism. The chain couples TRBV6-1 to TRBJ1-1; no definite D call. The sample consisted of blood. In nucleotides, the CDR3 is TGTGCCAGCAGTGAGAGTAGTGTGTACACTGAAGCTTTCTTT. It translates to CASSESSVYTEAFF.